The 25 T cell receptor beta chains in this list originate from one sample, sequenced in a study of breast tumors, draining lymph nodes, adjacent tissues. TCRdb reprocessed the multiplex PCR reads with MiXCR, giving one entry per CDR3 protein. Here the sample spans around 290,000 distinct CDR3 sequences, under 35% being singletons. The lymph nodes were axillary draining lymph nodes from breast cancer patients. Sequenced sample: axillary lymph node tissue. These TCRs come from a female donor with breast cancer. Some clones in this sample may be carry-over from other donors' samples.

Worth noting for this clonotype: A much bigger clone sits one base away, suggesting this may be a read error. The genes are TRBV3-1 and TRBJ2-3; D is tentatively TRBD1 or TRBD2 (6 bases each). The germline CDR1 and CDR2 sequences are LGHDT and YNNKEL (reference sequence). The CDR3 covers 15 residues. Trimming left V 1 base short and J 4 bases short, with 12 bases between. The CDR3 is CASSQGTAGSDTQYF. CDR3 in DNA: TGTGCCAGCAGCCAAGGGACAGCGGGCTCAGATACGCAGTATTTT.

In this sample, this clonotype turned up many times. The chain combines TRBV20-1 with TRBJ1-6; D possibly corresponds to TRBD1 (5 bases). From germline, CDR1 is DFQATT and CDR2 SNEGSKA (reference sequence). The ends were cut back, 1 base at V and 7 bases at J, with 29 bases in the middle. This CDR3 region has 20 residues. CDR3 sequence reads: CSARVWAGRRGRVTNSPLHF. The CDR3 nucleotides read TGCAGTGCTAGAGTCTGGGCAGGGAGGAGGGGTAGGGTGACAAATTCACCCCTCCACTTT.

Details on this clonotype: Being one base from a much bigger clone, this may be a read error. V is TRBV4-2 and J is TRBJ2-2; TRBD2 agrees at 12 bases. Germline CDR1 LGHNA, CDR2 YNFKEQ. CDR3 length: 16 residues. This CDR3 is CASGQTSGSITGELFF. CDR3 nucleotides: TGTGCCAGCGGCCAGACTAGCGGGAGTATCACCGGGGAGCTGTTTTTT.

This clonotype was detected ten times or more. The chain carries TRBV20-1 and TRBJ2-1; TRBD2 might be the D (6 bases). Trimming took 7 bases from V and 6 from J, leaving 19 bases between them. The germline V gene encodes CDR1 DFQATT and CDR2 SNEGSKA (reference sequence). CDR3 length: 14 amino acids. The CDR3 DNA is TGCAGTGTAAGAAGGGGAGTCGGGGGCAATGAGCAGTTCTTC. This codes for CSVRRGVGGNEQFF.

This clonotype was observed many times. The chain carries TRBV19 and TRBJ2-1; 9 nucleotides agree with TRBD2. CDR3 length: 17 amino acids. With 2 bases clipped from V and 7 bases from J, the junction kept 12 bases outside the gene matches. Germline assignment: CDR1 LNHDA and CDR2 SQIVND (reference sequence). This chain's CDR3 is CASSISSPGLASNEQFF. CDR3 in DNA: TGTGCCAGTAGTATAAGCTCTCCGGGACTAGCCTCTAATGAGCAGTTCTTC.

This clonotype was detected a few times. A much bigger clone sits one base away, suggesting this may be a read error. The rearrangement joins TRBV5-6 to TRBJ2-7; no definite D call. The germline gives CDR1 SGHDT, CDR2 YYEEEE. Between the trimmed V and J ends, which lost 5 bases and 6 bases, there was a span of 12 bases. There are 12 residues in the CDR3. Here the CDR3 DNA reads TGTGCCAGCAGTAAAGTAGGATCCGAGCAGTACTTC. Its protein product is CASSKVGSEQYF.

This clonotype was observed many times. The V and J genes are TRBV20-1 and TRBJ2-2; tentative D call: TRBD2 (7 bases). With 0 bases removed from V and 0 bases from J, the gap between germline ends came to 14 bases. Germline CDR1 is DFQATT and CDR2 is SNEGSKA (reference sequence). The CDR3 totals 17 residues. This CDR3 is CSARDWGGAANTGELFF. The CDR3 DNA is TGCAGTGCTAGAGATTGGGGGGGGGCCGCGAACACCGGGGAGCTGTTTTTT.

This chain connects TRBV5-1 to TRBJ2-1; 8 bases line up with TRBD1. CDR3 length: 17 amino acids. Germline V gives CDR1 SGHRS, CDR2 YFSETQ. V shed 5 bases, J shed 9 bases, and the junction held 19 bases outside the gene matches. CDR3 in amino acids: CASRLTGQGIPSGEQFF. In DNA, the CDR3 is TGCGCCAGCAGGTTGACAGGACAGGGTATCCCCTCAGGTGAGCAGTTCTTC.

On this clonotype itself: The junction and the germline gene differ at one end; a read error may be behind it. The CDR3 nucleotides are TGTGCCAGCAGTTTATGGGGACAGGCAATTGAAAAACTGCTTTTT. It encodes CASSLWGQAIEKLLF. V gene TRBV28 combines with J gene TRBJ1-4; 8 bases agree with TRBD1. The germline gives CDR1 MDHEN, CDR2 SYDVKM. The CDR3 extends over 15 amino acids.

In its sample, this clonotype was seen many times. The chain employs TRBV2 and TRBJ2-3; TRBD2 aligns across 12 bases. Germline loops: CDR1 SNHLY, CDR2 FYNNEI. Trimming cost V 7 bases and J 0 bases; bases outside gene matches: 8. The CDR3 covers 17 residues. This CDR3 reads CASKRTSGIYSTDTQYF. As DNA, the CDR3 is TGTGCCAGCAAGAGGACTAGCGGGATATATAGCACAGATACGCAGTATTTT. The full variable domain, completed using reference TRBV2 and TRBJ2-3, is EPEVTQTPSHQVTQMGQEVILRCVPISNHLYFYWYRQILGQKVEFLVSFYNNEISEKSEIFDDQFSVERPDGSNFTLKIRSTKLEDSAMYFCASKRTSGIYSTDTQYFGPGTRLTVL.

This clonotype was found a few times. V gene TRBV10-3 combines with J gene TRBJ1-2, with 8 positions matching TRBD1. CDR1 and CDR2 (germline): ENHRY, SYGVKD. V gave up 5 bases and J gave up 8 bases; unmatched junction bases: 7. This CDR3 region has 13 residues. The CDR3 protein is CAISTGTGTGYTF. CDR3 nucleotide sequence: TGTGCCATCAGTACCGGGACAGGAACAGGCTACACCTTC.

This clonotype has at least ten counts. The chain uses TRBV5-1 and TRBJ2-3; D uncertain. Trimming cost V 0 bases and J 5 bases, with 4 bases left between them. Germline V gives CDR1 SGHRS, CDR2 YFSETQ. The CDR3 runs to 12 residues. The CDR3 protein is CASSLAIDTQYF. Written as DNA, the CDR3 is TGCGCCAGCAGCTTGGCCATAGATACGCAGTATTTT.

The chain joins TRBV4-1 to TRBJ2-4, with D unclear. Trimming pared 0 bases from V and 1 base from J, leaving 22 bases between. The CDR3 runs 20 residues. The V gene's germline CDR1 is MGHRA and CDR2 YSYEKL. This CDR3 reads CASSQEGSSNTKSAKNIQYF. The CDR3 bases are TGCGCCAGCAGCCAAGAGGGGTCATCGAACACCAAGTCGGCCAAAAACATTCAGTACTTC.

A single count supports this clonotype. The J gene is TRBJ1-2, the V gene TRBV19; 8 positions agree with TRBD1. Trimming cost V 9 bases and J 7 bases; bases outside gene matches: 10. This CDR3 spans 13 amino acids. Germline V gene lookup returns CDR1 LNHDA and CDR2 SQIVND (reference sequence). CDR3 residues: CASKAQGAGGYTF. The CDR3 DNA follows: TGTGCCAGCAAAGCCCAGGGGGCAGGTGGCTACACCTTC. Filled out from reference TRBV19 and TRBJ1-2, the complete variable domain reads DGGITQSPKYLFRKEGQNVTLSCEQNLNHDAMYWYRQDPGQGLRLIYYSQIVNDFQKGDIAEGYSVSREKKESFPLTVTSAQKNPTAFYLCASKAQGAGGYTFGSGTRLTVV.

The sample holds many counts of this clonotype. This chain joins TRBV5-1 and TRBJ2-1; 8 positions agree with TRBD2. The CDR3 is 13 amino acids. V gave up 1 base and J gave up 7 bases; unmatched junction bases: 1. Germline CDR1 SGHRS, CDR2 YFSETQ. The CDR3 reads CASSLPSGNEQFF. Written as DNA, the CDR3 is TGCGCCAGCAGCTTGCCTAGCGGGAATGAGCAGTTCTTC.

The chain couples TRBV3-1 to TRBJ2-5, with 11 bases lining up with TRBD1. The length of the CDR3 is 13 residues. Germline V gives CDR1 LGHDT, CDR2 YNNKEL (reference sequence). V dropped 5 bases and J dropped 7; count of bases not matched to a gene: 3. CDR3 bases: TGTGCCAGCAGCTGGGGACAGGGGGTGACCCAGTACTTC. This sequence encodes CASSWGQGVTQYF.

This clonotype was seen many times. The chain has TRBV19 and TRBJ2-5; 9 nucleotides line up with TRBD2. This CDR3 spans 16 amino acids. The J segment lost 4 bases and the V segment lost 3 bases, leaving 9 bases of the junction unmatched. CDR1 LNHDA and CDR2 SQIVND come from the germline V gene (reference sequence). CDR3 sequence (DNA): TGTGCCAGTAGTATCCGGCGCCTAGCGGGGTCAGAGACCCAGTACTTC. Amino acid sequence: CASSIRRLAGSETQYF.

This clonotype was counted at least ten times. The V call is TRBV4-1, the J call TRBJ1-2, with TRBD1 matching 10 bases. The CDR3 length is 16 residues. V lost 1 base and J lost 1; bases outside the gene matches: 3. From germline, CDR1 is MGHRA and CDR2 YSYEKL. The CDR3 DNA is TGCGCCAGCAGCCAAGCGACAGGGGGCATTAACTATGGCTACACCTTC. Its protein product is CASSQATGGINYGYTF.

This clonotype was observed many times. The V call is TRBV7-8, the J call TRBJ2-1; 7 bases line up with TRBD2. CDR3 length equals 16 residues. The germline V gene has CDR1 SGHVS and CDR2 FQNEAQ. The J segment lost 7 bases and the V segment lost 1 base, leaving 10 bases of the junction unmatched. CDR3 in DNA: TGTGCCAGCAGCTTAGGGAGTTTACTAGCGTTAAATGAGCAGTTCTTC. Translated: CASSLGSLLALNEQFF. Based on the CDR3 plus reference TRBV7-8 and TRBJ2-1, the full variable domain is GAGVSQSPRYKVAKRGQDVALRCDPISGHVSLFWYQQALGQGPEFLTYFQNEAQLDKSGLPSDRFFAERPEGSVSTLKIQRTQQEDSAVYLCASSLGSLLALNEQFFGPGTRLTVL.

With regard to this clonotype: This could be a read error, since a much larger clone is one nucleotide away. This chain's CDR3 is CASNLYRDRLPAQHF. CDR3 DNA sequence: TGTGCCAGCAACCTATACCGGGACCGGTTACCGGCCCAGCATTTT. J is TRBJ1-5 and V is TRBV5-6, with D possibly TRBD1 on 5 matching bases. This CDR3 is 15 amino acids long. Germline V gene data show CDR1 as SGHDT and CDR2 as YYEEEE. V lost 6 bases to trimming and J lost 11 bases, with 24 bases between them.

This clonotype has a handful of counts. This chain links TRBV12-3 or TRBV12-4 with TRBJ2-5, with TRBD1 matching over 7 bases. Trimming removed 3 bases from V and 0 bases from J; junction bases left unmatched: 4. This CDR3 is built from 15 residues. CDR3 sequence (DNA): TGTGCCAGCAGTTTCCCGACAGGGTACCAAGAGACCCAGTACTTC. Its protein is CASSFPTGYQETQYF.

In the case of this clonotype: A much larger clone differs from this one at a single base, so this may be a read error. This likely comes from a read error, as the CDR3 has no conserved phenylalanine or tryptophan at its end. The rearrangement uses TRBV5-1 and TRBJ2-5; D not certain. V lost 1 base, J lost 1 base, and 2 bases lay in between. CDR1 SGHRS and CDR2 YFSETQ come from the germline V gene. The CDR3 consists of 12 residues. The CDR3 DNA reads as TGCGCCAGCAGCTTGACCCAAGAGACCCAGTACCTC. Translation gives CASSLTQETQYL.

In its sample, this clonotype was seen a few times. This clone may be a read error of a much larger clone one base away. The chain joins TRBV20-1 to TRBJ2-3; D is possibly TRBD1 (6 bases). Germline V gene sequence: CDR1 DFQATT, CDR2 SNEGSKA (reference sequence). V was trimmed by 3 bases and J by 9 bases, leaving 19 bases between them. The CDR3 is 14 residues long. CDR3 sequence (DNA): TGCAGTGCTAGCTTGGATAACAGGGTGGCAACGCAGTATTTT. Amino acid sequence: CSASLDNRVATQYF.

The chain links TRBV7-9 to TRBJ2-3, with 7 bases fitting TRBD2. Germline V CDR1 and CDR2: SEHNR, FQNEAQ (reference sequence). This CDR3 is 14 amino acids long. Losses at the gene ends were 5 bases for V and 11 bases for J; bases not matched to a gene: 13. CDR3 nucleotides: TGTGCCAGCAGCGGGAGGGCCTCCTACAATGAGCAGTATTTT. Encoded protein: CASSGRASYNEQYF. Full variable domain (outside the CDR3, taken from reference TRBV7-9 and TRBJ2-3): DTGVSQNPRHKITKRGQNVTFRCDPISEHNRLYWYRQTLGQGPEFLTYFQNEAQLEKSRLLSDRFSAERPKGSFSTLEIQRTEQGDSAMYLCASSGRASYNEQYFGPGTRLTVL.

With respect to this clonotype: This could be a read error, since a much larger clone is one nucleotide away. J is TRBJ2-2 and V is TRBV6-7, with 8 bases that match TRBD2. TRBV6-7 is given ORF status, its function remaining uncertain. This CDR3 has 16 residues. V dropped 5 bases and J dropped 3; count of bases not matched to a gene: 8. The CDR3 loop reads CASSLEAGDDTGELFF. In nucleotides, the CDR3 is TGTGCCAGCAGTCTCGAAGCGGGGGATGACACCGGGGAGCTGTTTTTT.